These 7 T cell receptor beta chains were all obtained from the same sample, sequenced in a study of T cell responses to AZD1222 COVID-19 vaccine. Only in-frame clones appear in the TCRdb table, and some are missing; sequencing was by immunoSEQ multiplex PCR. The sample carries tens of thousands of clones, under 95% recorded once. Here the sequenced sample was peripheral blood, taken on day 0 of MenACWY control vaccination. All receptors come from an adult in good health.

This chain uses TRBV5-4 with TRBJ2-5; 7 bases map to TRBD2. This CDR3 contains 13 residues. The J segment lost 1 base and the V segment lost 4 bases, leaving 1 base of the junction unmatched. The germline V gene has CDR1 SGHNT and CDR2 YYREEE (reference sequence). The CDR3 DNA reads as TGTGCCAGCAGCGGGGGGGGCCAAGAGACCCAGTACTTC. Its translation: CASSGGGQETQYF. The entire variable domain, with the rest obtained from reference TRBV5-4 and TRBJ2-5, is as follows: ETGVTQSPTHLIKTRGQQVTLRCSSQSGHNTVSWYQQALGQGPQFIFQYYREEENGRGNFPPRFSGLQFPNYSSELNVNALELDDSALYLCASSGGGQETQYFGPGTRLLVL.

This sequence joins TRBV19 and TRBJ2-1; TRBD2 matches 9 bases. The CDR3 runs to 13 residues. In germline, CDR1 is LNHDA, CDR2 SQIVND (reference sequence). The ends lost 7 bases at V and 8 bases at J; junction bases unmatched: 6. The CDR3 nucleotides are TGTGCCAGTAACGCGGGAGGGCCGGATGAGCAGTTCTTC. Amino acids: CASNAGGPDEQFF.

This clone was observed a handful of times. This chain uses TRBV11-2 with TRBJ2-1; D not resolved. The V gene's germline CDR1 is SGHAT and CDR2 FQNNGV. Trimming left V 5 bases short and J 5 bases short, with 10 bases between. The CDR3 runs 13 residues. The CDR3 loop reads CASSPNTDNEQFF. Written as DNA, the CDR3 is TGTGCCAGCAGCCCTAACACCGACAATGAGCAGTTCTTC.

The chain joins TRBV4-1 to TRBJ2-7; no firm D call. CDR1 is MGHRA and CDR2 is YSYEKL in the germline V gene. This CDR3 is built from 13 residues. The ends were cut back, 4 bases at V and 2 bases at J, with 9 bases in the middle. DNA of the CDR3: TGCGCCAGCAGCCCAGACCGGGCCTACGAGCAGTACTTC. It yields the protein CASSPDRAYEQYF.

This rearrangement joins TRBV5-6 to TRBJ1-1, with TRBD1 matching 11 bases. CDR3 length: 16 amino acids. Trimming at V came to 0 bases and at J to 1 base, leaving 2 bases not matched to a gene. CDR1 SGHDT and CDR2 YYEEEE come from the germline V gene. CDR3: CASSLAGTGGNTEAFF. The DNA for the CDR3 is TGTGCCAGCAGCTTGGCTGGGACAGGGGGGAACACTGAAGCTTTCTTT.

This chain links TRBV10-3 with TRBJ2-7; TRBD2 matches 14 bases. CDR1 and CDR2 (germline): ENHRY, SYGVKD. Unmatched junction bases numbered 10, after V lost 5 bases and J lost 7 bases. The CDR3 spans 16 residues. This chain's CDR3 is CAISSGTSGSSREQYF. The CDR3, as DNA: TGTGCCATCAGTTCCGGGACTAGCGGGAGTAGCCGTGAGCAGTACTTC.

As to this clone: Other DNA sequences within the sample encode an identical CDR3. The chain combines TRBV5-1 with TRBJ1-1; D gene unclear. CDR1 and CDR2 from the germline V gene are SGHRS and YFSETQ. The CDR3 length is 13 residues. Between the trimmed V and J ends, which lost 2 bases and 2 bases, there was a span of 7 bases. CDR3 nucleotides: TGCGCCAGCAGCTTCGAGTCCAACACTGAAGCTTTCTTT. This codes for CASSFESNTEAFF.